What follows are 25 T cell receptor beta chains derived from one specimen sequenced in a study of blood T cell repertoires in COVID-19. Sequencing was performed with immunoSEQ multiplex PCR; in TCRdb, only in-frame clones are kept and a portion is missing. Of around 150,000 clones listed, approximately 85% were seen once; the top ten hold about 3.7%. Sequencing was performed on PBMCs or T cells enriched from blood (not recorded which). These receptors came from a woman aged 45-60 years with acute COVID-19.

The chain recombines TRBV19 with TRBJ1-6; TRBD1 matches 7 bases. Germline V lookup: CDR1 LNHDA, CDR2 SQIVND (reference sequence). The CDR3 extends over 14 amino acids. V shed 6 bases, J shed 8 bases, and the junction held 7 bases outside the gene matches. CDR3 residues: CASSPTGFDSPLHF. CDR3 nucleotide sequence: TGTGCCAGTAGCCCGACAGGGTTTGATTCACCCCTCCACTTT.

This chain connects TRBV12-3 or TRBV12-4 to TRBJ1-6; D is unresolved. The CDR3 is made up of 11 amino acids. V lost 6 bases to trimming and J lost 8 bases, with 5 bases between them. The CDR3 bases are TGTGCCAGCAGCTCTGATTCACCCCTCCACTTT. It yields the protein CASSSDSPLHF.

This clone was seen a single time. The chain couples TRBV13 to TRBJ2-7; 8 bases map to TRBD2. Trimming removed 1 base from V and 7 bases from J; junction bases left unmatched: 6. CDR1 PRHDT and CDR2 FYEKMQ come from the germline V gene (reference sequence). The CDR3 has 14 amino acids. The CDR3 coding sequence is TGTGCCAGCAGCTTAGCGGGAGGGCCCTCGGAGCAGTACTTC. This encodes CASSLAGGPSEQYF.

This chain's CDR3 is CATSDSQGVLNEQFF. The CDR3 coding sequence is TGTGCCACCAGTGATTCACAGGGAGTCCTCAATGAGCAGTTCTTC. The V call is TRBV24-1, the J call TRBJ2-1; possibly TRBD1 for D (6 bases). V lost 2 bases and J lost 6, with 13 bases in between. The CDR3 runs 15 residues. CDR1 and CDR2 from the germline V gene are KGHDR and SFDVKD.

The genes are TRBV5-1 and TRBJ1-2; D remains unclear. This CDR3 contains 13 residues. Trimming removed 4 bases at V and 6 bases at J, with 13 bases between. CDR1 is SGHRS and CDR2 is YFSETQ in the germline V gene. The CDR3 nucleotides read TGCGCCAGCAGCCAACAGAGATTGGATGGCTACACCTTC. Amino acids: CASSQQRLDGYTF.

V and J are TRBV11-3 and TRBJ1-4; 9 bases agree with TRBD1. Trimming cost V 4 bases and J 0 bases; bases outside gene matches: 6. CDR1 and CDR2 from the germline V gene are SGHNT and YENEEA. This CDR3 comprises 17 residues. The CDR3 nucleotides read TGTGCCAGCAGCTCCGGACAGGGGACTGCAACTAATGAAAAACTGTTTTTT. Its protein product is CASSSGQGTATNEKLFF.

This chain links TRBV7-8 with TRBJ1-1; 8 bases line up with TRBD1. Germline CDR1 SGHVS, CDR2 FQNEAQ. V trimming: 6 bases; J trimming: 5 bases; junction bases outside the gene matches: 11. The CDR3 has 15 amino acids. The DNA for the CDR3 is TGTGCCAGCAGGCTTCAGGGGGCAGAAGGTACTGAAGCTTTCTTT. Translation: CASRLQGAEGTEAFF.

This clone has just a few counts. V usage is TRBV30 and J usage is TRBJ2-3; D gene uncertain. Germline V CDR1 and CDR2: GTSNPN, SVGIG (reference sequence). The ends were cut back, 1 base at V and 2 bases at J, with 10 bases in the middle. The CDR3 spans 14 residues. The CDR3 bases are TGTGCCTGGAGTGGGGCCTACCTCACAGATACGCAGTATTTT. Residues: CAWSGAYLTDTQYF.

The CDR3 DNA follows: TGTGCCAGCAGCCAAGAAAGGCTAGCGGGAGGTATGGGCGAGCAGTTCTTC. This gives the protein CASSQERLAGGMGEQFF. The gene calls are TRBV14 and TRBJ2-1, with 11 bases matching TRBD2. The CDR3 loop spans 17 amino acids. Germline loops: CDR1 SGHDN, CDR2 FVKESK. V shed 0 bases and J 10 bases; nucleotides not matched to a gene: 11.

V gene TRBV5-1 combines with J gene TRBJ2-5, with TRBD2 as a possible D gene (5 bases). This CDR3 spans 13 amino acids. CDR1 and CDR2 from the germline V gene are SGHRS and YFSETQ. Deletions cut 2 bases from V and 7 bases from J, with 12 bases between. The CDR3 coding sequence is TGCGCCAGCAGCTTAACTGAGGGTAGGACCCAGTACTTC. Translating it yields CASSLTEGRTQYF.

The V and J genes are TRBV2 and TRBJ1-5; the D is unclear. Germline V gene sequence: CDR1 SNHLY, CDR2 FYNNEI. The ends were cut back, 7 bases at V and 3 bases at J, with 10 bases in the middle. The CDR3 is 13 residues long. CDR3 amino acids: CASTVGLNQPQHF. The CDR3 DNA reads as TGTGCCAGCACGGTGGGCCTCAATCAGCCCCAGCATTTT.

The rearrangement uses TRBV12-3 or TRBV12-4 and TRBJ1-1; D is perhaps TRBD1 (6 bases). The CDR3 contains 12 residues. With 5 bases removed from V and 7 bases from J, the gap between germline ends came to 11 bases. The DNA for the CDR3 is TGTGCCAGCAGTCTTTTACAGGGTGAAGCTTTCTTT. It translates to CASSLLQGEAFF.

This clone was found a few times. The chain has TRBV27 and TRBJ1-5; TRBD1 might be the D (6 bases). Germline assignment: CDR1 MNHEY and CDR2 SMNVEV (reference sequence). The V and J ends lost 8 bases and 3 bases respectively, with 14 bases between them. The CDR3 totals 14 residues. The CDR3 coding sequence is TGTGCCAGCTCTTACACAGGGACCAATCAGCCCCAGCATTTT. Protein product: CASSYTGTNQPQHF.

V usage is TRBV5-4 and J usage is TRBJ2-7; TRBD2 aligns across 11 bases. V was clipped by 4 bases and J by 3 bases; unmatched bases: 6. Germline V gene data show CDR1 as SGHNT and CDR2 as YYREEE (reference sequence). CDR3 length equals 15 residues. The CDR3 protein is CASSQGTSGDYEQYF. The CDR3 nucleotides read TGTGCCAGCAGCCAAGGGACTAGCGGAGACTACGAGCAGTACTTC. The variable domain in full, with the rest retrieved from reference TRBV5-4 and TRBJ2-7, is ETGVTQSPTHLIKTRGQQVTLRCSSQSGHNTVSWYQQALGQGPQFIFQYYREEENGRGNFPPRFSGLQFPNYSSELNVNALELDDSALYLCASSQGTSGDYEQYFGPGTRLTVT.

In this sample, this clone turned up once. The chain employs TRBV6-1 and TRBJ1-2; TRBD1 matches 12 bases. CDR3 size: 17 residues. V was pared by 3 bases and J by 4 bases, with 9 bases of the junction left unmatched. Per germline, CDR1 MNHNS and CDR2 SASEGT. This CDR3 is CASSEGPGTGGVYGYTF. Written as DNA, the CDR3 is TGTGCCAGCAGTGAGGGCCCTGGGACAGGGGGCGTCTATGGCTACACCTTC.

This CDR3 reads CASSESQGDYGYTF. The CDR3 DNA reads as TGCGCCAGCAGTGAGTCGCAGGGGGACTATGGCTACACCTTC. The chain combines TRBV10-2 with TRBJ1-2, with 7 bases lining up with TRBD1. The CDR3 totals 14 residues. V shed 0 bases and J 3 bases; nucleotides not matched to a gene: 1. The germline V gene has CDR1 WSHSY and CDR2 SAAADI.

V usage is TRBV7-9 and J usage is TRBJ2-1; 7 positions agree with TRBD1. The CDR3 has 17 residues. Unmatched junction bases numbered 12, after V lost 4 bases and J lost 3 bases. CDR1 and CDR2 from the germline V gene are SEHNR and FQNEAQ (reference sequence). The CDR3 here is CASSSTTGKGNYNEQFF. The CDR3 nucleotides read TGTGCCAGCAGCTCAACGACAGGGAAGGGGAACTACAATGAGCAGTTCTTC.

The chain uses TRBV6-2 or TRBV6-3 and TRBJ2-7, with 7 positions matching TRBD2. The CDR3 loop spans 15 amino acids. V shed 2 bases, J shed 3 bases, and the junction held 7 bases outside the gene matches. Looked up from germline, CDR1 is MNHEY and CDR2 is SVGEGT. The CDR3 spells CASSYPRGYYYEQYF. The CDR3 bases are TGTGCCAGCAGTTACCCGCGGGGGTATTACTACGAGCAGTACTTC.

In its sample, this clone was seen a few times. This rearrangement joins TRBV27 to TRBJ2-5; 7 bases map to TRBD2. The V segment lost 5 bases and the J segment 6 bases; nucleotides outside the gene matches: 18. CDR1 is MNHEY, CDR2 SMNVEV, per germline (reference sequence). This CDR3 has 17 amino acids. Here the CDR3 DNA reads TGTGCCAGCAGTCCCCCACCGGGGTGGGAGGGCCGCAAGACCCAGTACTTC. Amino acid sequence: CASSPPPGWEGRKTQYF.

This clone occurred once. The gene calls are TRBV25-1 and TRBJ1-5; the match to TRBD1 covers 7 bases. CDR3 length: 13 residues. Germline V gene sequence: CDR1 MGHDK, CDR2 SYGVNS. Unmatched junction bases numbered 2, after V lost 4 bases and J lost 5 bases. The CDR3 DNA is TGTGCCAGCAGTGGGGGACAGCATCAGCCCCAGCATTTT. Protein: CASSGGQHQPQHF.

There are a few counts of this clone. Written as DNA, the CDR3 is TGTGCCAGTAGTATCGTATCAGGGTACGGCTACGAGCAGTACTTC. Amino acid sequence: CASSIVSGYGYEQYF. The chain uses TRBV19 and TRBJ2-7; D perhaps matches TRBD1 (5 bases). The V end was cut by 3 bases, the J end by 3 bases, with 15 bases between. Germline CDR1 reads LNHDA; CDR2 reads SQIVND (reference sequence). This CDR3 comprises 15 residues.

The V and J genes are TRBV4-3 and TRBJ2-3; TRBD2 might be the D (5 bases). Germline assignment: CDR1 LGHNA and CDR2 YSLEER. The V end was cut by 0 bases, the J end by 0 bases, with 10 bases between. The CDR3 extends over 16 amino acids. The DNA of the CDR3 is TGCGCCAGCAGCCAAGATTTGGGCGGGAGCACAGATACGCAGTATTTT. Residues: CASSQDLGGSTDTQYF.

This clone was recorded only once. This chain connects TRBV15 to TRBJ1-5; D may be TRBD1 (6 bases). Trimming shortened V by 1 base and J by 2 bases, and 12 bases separated the two germline ends. This CDR3 is built from 16 residues. Germline CDR1 LNHNV, CDR2 YYDKDF (reference sequence). The CDR3 DNA follows: TGTGCCACCAGCAGAGCTACAGGGTATCGCAATCAGCCCCAGCATTTT. The encoded protein is CATSRATGYRNQPQHF.

The chain joins TRBV19 to TRBJ2-7; D might be TRBD1 (6 bases). CDR3 size: 13 residues. Germline values: CDR1 LNHDA, CDR2 SQIVND (reference sequence). Trimming removed 4 bases from V and 3 bases from J, with 10 bases in between. The chain's CDR3 is CASSTIQGYEQYF. The CDR3 DNA reads as TGTGCCAGTAGTACCATACAGGGCTACGAGCAGTACTTC. Supplemented by reference TRBV19 and TRBJ2-7, the full variable domain reads DGGITQSPKYLFRKEGQNVTLSCEQNLNHDAMYWYRQDPGQGLRLIYYSQIVNDFQKGDIAEGYSVSREKKESFPLTVTSAQKNPTAFYLCASSTIQGYEQYFGPGTRLTVT.

This chain connects TRBV21-1 to TRBJ2-1; TRBD2 reflects the table's D call only, with no check against the DNA. TRBV21-1 has pseudogene status. The CDR3 loop spans 19 amino acids. Here the CDR3 reads CASSAPGTQLAGSKNEQFF. CDR3 coding DNA: TGTGCCAGCAGCGCGCCCGGGACACAACTAGCGGGATCGAAAAATGAGCAGTTCTTC.